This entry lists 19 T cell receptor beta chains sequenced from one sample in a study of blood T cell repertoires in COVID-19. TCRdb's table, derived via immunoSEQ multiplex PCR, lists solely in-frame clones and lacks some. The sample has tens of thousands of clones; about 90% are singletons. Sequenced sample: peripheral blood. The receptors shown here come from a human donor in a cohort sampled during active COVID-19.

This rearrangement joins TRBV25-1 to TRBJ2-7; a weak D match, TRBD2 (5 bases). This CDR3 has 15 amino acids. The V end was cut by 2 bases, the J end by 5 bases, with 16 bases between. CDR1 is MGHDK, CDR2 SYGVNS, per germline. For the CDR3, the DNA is TGTGCCAGCAGTGAACGAGAACATCTCGGGGACGAGCAGTACTTC. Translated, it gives CASSEREHLGDEQYF.

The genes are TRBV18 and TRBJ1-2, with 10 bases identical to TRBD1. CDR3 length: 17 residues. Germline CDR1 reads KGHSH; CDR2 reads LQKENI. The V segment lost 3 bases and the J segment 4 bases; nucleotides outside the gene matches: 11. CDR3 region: CASSPDLTGGESYGYTF. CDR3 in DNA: TGTGCCAGCTCACCGGACTTGACAGGGGGCGAAAGCTATGGCTACACCTTC.

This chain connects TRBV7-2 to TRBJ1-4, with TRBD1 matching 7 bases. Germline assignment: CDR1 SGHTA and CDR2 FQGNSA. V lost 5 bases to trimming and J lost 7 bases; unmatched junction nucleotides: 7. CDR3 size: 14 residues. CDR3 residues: CASSQGQLGEKLFF. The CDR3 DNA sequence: TGTGCCAGCAGCCAGGGACAGCTTGGTGAAAAACTGTTTTTT.

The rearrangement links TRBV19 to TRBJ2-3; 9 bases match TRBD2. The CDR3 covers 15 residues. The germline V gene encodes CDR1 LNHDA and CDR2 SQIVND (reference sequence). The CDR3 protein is CAAGKRGDTTDTQYF. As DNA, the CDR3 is TGTGCGGCGGGTAAGCGGGGGGACACCACAGATACGCAGTATTTT.

The CDR3 coding sequence is TGTGCCAGCCACAGGAATAACTATGGCTACACCTTC. Translation: CASHRNNYGYTF. This chain joins TRBV6-6 and TRBJ1-2; D might be TRBD1 (5 bases). This CDR3 contains 12 residues. Trimming took 8 bases from V and 1 from J, leaving 8 bases between them. Germline-derived CDR1 and CDR2 are MNHNY and SVGAGI (reference sequence).

The CDR3 is CASSLSASGLGRDTQYF. The CDR3, as DNA: TGCGCCAGCAGCTTGTCGGCTAGCGGGCTTGGCCGAGATACGCAGTATTTT. The V and J genes are TRBV5-1 and TRBJ2-3; 8 nucleotides agree with TRBD2. The V gene end was trimmed by 1 base and the J gene end by 5 bases; junction bases not matched to a gene: 12. The CDR3 contains 17 residues. Germline V gene sequence: CDR1 SGHRS, CDR2 YFSETQ.

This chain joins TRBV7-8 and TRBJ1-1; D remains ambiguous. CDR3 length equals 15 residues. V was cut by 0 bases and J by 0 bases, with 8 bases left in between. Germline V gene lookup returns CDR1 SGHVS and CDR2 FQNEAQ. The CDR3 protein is CASSLAPRMNTEAFF. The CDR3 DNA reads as TGTGCCAGCAGCTTAGCGCCCAGAATGAACACTGAAGCTTTCTTT.

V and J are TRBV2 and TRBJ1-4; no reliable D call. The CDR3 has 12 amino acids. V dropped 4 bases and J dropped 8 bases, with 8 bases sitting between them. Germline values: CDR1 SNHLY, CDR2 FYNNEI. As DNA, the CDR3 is TGTGCCAGCAGTGCTGAGGTGGAAAAACTGTTTTTT. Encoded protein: CASSAEVEKLFF.

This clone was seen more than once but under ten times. The CDR3 DNA reads TGTGCCAGCAGCGCCGACAGGAATTCACCCCTCCACTTT. Translating gives CASSADRNSPLHF. The J gene is TRBJ1-6, the V gene TRBV5-4, with D possibly TRBD1 on 6 matching bases. Germline loops: CDR1 SGHNT, CDR2 YYREEE (reference sequence). Trimming removed 4 bases at V and 7 bases at J, with 9 bases between. CDR3 size: 13 residues.

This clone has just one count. CDR3 nucleotides: TGTGCCAGCAGCCCCCGTCTAGCGGGGGCGGACGAGCAGTACTTC. It specifies CASSPRLAGADEQYF. This chain links TRBV9 with TRBJ2-7, with 10 bases matching TRBD2. V was clipped by 4 bases and J by 5 bases; unmatched bases: 9. The CDR3 totals 15 residues. Germline V gene sequence: CDR1 SGDLS, CDR2 YYNGEE.

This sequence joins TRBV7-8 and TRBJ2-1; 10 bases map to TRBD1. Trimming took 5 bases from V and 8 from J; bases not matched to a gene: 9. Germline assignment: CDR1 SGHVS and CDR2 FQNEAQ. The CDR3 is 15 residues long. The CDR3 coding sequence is TGTGCCAGCAGCCGAGCCGGGACAGGGGATTATGAGCAGTTCTTC. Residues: CASSRAGTGDYEQFF.

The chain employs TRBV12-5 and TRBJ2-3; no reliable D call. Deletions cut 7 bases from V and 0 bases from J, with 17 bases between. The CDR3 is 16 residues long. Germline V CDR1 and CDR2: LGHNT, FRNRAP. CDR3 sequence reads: CASARNPGFSTDTQYF. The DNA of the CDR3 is TGTGCTAGTGCAAGGAATCCAGGTTTTAGCACAGATACGCAGTATTTT.

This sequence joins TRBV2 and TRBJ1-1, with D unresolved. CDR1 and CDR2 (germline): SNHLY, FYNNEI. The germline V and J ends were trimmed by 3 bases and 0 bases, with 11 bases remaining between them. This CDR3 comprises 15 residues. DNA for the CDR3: TGTGCCAGCAGTGACATCGCGGTAATGAACACTGAAGCTTTCTTT. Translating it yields CASSDIAVMNTEAFF.

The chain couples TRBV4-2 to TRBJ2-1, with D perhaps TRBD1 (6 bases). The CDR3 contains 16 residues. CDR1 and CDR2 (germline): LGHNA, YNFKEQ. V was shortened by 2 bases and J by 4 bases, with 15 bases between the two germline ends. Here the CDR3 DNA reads TGTGCCAGCAGCCAATTCACAGGGTCGTCGTACAATGAGCAGTTCTTC. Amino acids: CASSQFTGSSYNEQFF.

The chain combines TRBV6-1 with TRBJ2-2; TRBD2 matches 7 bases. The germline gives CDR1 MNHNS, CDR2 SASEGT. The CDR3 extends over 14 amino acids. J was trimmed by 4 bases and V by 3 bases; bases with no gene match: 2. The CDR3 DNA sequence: TGTGCCAGCAGTGATGGGGGGGGCACCGGGGAGCTGTTTTTT. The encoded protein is CASSDGGGTGELFF.

CDR3 nucleotide sequence: TGTGCCAGCAGCTCGGGACAGCTTAACTATGGCTACACCTTC. Encoded protein: CASSSGQLNYGYTF. This chain uses TRBV7-2 with TRBJ1-2, with 7 bases aligning to TRBD1. The J segment lost 1 base and the V segment lost 4 bases, leaving 3 bases of the junction unmatched. The CDR3 runs 14 residues. CDR1 is SGHTA, CDR2 FQGNSA, per germline.

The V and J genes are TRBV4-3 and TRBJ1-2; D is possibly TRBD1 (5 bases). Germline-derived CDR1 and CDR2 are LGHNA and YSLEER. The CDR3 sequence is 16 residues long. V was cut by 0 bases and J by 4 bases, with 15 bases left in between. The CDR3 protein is CASSQEDGALPYGYTF. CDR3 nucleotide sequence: TGCGCCAGCAGCCAAGAAGATGGGGCGCTTCCCTATGGCTACACCTTC.

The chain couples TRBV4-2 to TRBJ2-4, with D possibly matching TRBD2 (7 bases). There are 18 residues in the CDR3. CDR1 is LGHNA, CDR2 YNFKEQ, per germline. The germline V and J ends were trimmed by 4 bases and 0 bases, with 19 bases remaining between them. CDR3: CASSRELGGALAKNIQYF. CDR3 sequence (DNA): TGTGCCAGCAGCCGAGAGCTTGGGGGGGCTTTAGCCAAAAACATTCAGTACTTC.

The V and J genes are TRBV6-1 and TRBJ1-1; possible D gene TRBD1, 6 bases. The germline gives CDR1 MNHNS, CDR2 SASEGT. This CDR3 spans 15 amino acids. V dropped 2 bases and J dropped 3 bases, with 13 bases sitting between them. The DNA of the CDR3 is TGTGCCAGCAGTGAAAAGGGGGATCAGGACACTGAAGCTTTCTTT. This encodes CASSEKGDQDTEAFF.